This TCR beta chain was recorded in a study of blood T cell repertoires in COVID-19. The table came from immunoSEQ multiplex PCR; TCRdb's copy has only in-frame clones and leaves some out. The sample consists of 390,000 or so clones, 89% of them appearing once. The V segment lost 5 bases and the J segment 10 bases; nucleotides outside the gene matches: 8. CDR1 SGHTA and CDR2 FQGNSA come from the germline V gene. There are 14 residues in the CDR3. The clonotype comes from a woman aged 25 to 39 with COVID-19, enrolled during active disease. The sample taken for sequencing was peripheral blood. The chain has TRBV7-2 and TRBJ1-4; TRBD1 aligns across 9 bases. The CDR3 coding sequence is TGTGCCAGCAGCCCACAGGGGGCGGCGGGAAAACTGTTTTTT. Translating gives CASSPQGAAGKLFF.